The subject of this entry is one T cell receptor beta chain. This CDR3 region has 13 residues. Germline CDR1 KGHSH, CDR2 LQKENI. Trimming took 2 bases from V and 4 from J; bases not matched to a gene: 0. This record belongs to a study of blood T cell repertoires in COVID-19. Study as a whole: Nucleic acid was either cDNA or gDNA, and it came from T cells, B-cell-depleted T cells, or PBMCs.

Original methodology: Estimates of nucleated cell counts were drawn from the amplification of reference gene primers. Assay: immunoSEQ multiplex PCR; the TCRdb copy retains only in-frame clones and omits some. V and J calls and clone size are copied from that table; D and trimming were computed from the DNA. In the table there are 200,000 to 300,000 clones, roughly 80% of which are singletons. Specimen: peripheral blood. This rearrangement joins TRBV18 to TRBJ2-7, with 9 bases matching TRBD1. The clonotype originates from a woman older than 75 with COVID-19, enrolled during active disease. The CDR3 nucleotides read TGTGCCAGCTCACCAGGGACAGGGTACGAGCAGTACTTC. The encoded protein is CASSPGTGYEQYF.